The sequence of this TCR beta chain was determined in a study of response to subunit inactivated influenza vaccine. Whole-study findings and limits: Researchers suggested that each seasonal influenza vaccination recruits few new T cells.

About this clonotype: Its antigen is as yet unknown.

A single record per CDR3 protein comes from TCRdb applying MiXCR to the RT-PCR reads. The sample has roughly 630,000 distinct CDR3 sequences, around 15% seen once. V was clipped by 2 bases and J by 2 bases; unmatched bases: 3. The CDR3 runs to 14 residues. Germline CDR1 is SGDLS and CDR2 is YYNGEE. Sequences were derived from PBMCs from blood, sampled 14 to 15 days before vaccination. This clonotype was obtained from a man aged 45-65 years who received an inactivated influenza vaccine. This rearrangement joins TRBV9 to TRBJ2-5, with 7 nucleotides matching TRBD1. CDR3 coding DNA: TGTGCCAGCAGCGTGAGGGGACAGCAAGAGACCCAGTACTTC. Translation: CASSVRGQQETQYF.